The following is a TCR beta chain sequence with its context. Deletions cut 5 bases from V and 0 bases from J, with 11 bases between. The CDR3 loop spans 15 amino acids. Germline assignment: CDR1 LNHNV and CDR2 YYDKDF (reference sequence). This table comes from immunoSEQ multiplex PCR, and its TCRdb copy is limited to in-frame clones, with some not included. The table lists 30,000 or so clones, about 79% of them singletons. This sample was taken from a study of preoperative IRX-2 immunotherapy in early breast cancer. Sample treatment: preoperative locoregional IRX-2 cytokine immunotherapy. Preoperative locoregional IRX-2 cytokine immunotherapy was tested in the phase Ib source study.

The receptor was isolated from a human donor with breast cancer. This material was collected from a patient treated with IRX-2 immunotherapy. V gene TRBV15 combines with J gene TRBJ1-3; perhaps TRBD1 as D (6 bases). CDR3 in DNA: TGTGCCACCAGCCCCCGGACAGTCTCTGGAAACACCATATATTTT. Its protein product is CATSPRTVSGNTIYF.